The 20 T cell receptor beta chains reported below all come from one sample, sequenced in a study of blood T cell repertoires in COVID-19. Sequenced by immunoSEQ multiplex PCR; TCRdb stores in-frame clones only, minus some. Of a few hundred thousand clones listed, about 85% were seen once; the top ten hold 4.1%. The sample taken for sequencing was peripheral blood. Receptor source: a woman between 50 and 59 years old with active or convalescent COVID-19.

The gene calls are TRBV10-3 and TRBJ1-1; TRBD1 matches at 8 bases. Trimming cost V 11 bases and J 0 bases; bases outside gene matches: 5. CDR1 and CDR2 from the germline V gene are ENHRY and SYGVKD. The CDR3 is 13 residues long. DNA of the CDR3: TGTGCCGCCAGGGGGCGGCTGAACACTGAAGCTTTCTTT. As protein: CAARGRLNTEAFF.

CDR3 sequence: CSALGQGGEAFF. The CDR3 nucleotides read TGCAGCGCCCTAGGACAGGGCGGCGAAGCTTTCTTT. The chain has TRBV29-1 and TRBJ1-1; the match to TRBD1 covers 8 bases. Trimming removed 7 bases from V and 8 bases from J; junction bases left unmatched: 9. The CDR3 has 12 amino acids. Germline CDR1 SQVTM, CDR2 ANQGSEA.

This chain uses TRBV18 with TRBJ1-1; weak D call: TRBD1 (6 bases). V was clipped by 4 bases and J by 6 bases, with 18 bases between them. CDR1 is KGHSH, CDR2 LQKENI, per germline. This CDR3 is built from 15 residues. The CDR3 reads CASSRGSGWGPEAFF. The CDR3, as DNA: TGTGCCAGCTCACGCGGCTCCGGGTGGGGGCCTGAAGCTTTCTTT.

The J gene is TRBJ1-1, the V gene TRBV25-1; D gene uncertain. Germline CDR1 MGHDK, CDR2 SYGVNS. V dropped 7 bases and J dropped 11 bases, with 17 bases sitting between them. The CDR3 length is 12 residues. The CDR3 is CASIDGSRRAFF. The CDR3 coding sequence is TGTGCCAGCATCGACGGGAGCCGGAGGGCTTTCTTT.

This clone was recorded a few times. The V and J genes are TRBV5-1 and TRBJ2-1; 8 nucleotides match TRBD2. The germline gives CDR1 SGHRS, CDR2 YFSETQ. The CDR3 has 15 amino acids. With 4 bases clipped from V and 2 bases from J, the junction kept 5 bases outside the gene matches. The CDR3 spells CASSISGTTYNEQFF. The CDR3 region has the DNA TGCGCCAGCAGCATTAGCGGGACAACCTACAATGAGCAGTTCTTC. Based on the CDR3 plus reference TRBV5-1 and TRBJ2-1, the full variable domain is KAGVTQTPRYLIKTRGQQVTLSCSPISGHRSVSWYQQTPGQGLQFLFEYFSETQRNKGNFPGRFSGRQFSNSRSEMNVSTLELGDSALYLCASSISGTTYNEQFFGPGTRLTVL.

This clone was observed a handful of times. The chain couples TRBV10-3 to TRBJ1-5; D remains ambiguous. The CDR3 covers 15 residues. V was pared by 10 bases and J by 0 bases, with 16 bases between. CDR1 and CDR2 (germline): ENHRY, SYGVKD. CDR3 in DNA: TGTGCCACTACGCCCCGGCAGGATAGCAATCAGCCCCAGCATTTT. Its protein product is CATTPRQDSNQPQHF.

V usage is TRBV28 and J usage is TRBJ1-5; tentative D call: TRBD1 (5 bases). V gave up 5 bases and J gave up 4 bases, with 12 bases separating them. Germline assignment: CDR1 MDHEN and CDR2 SYDVKM. The CDR3 length is 14 residues. CDR3 sequence: CASSPTTANQPQHF. The DNA of the CDR3 is TGTGCCAGCAGTCCAACGACAGCAAATCAGCCCCAGCATTTT.

This clone was recorded once. The V and J genes are TRBV5-1 and TRBJ2-1; 8 bases match TRBD2. The CDR3 is made up of 16 amino acids. Germline-derived CDR1 and CDR2 are SGHRS and YFSETQ. Germline trimming cut 4 bases from V and 5 bases from J; bases unmatched to any gene: 11. The DNA of the CDR3 is TGCGCCAGCAGCCTTCGGACTAGCCGAGGCCACAATGAGCAGTTCTTC. It translates to CASSLRTSRGHNEQFF.

This clone was detected ten times or more. J is TRBJ1-2 and V is TRBV2; 7 nucleotides line up with TRBD1. CDR1 and CDR2 (germline): SNHLY, FYNNEI. Germline trimming cut 6 bases from V and 4 bases from J; bases unmatched to any gene: 8. The CDR3 length is 14 residues. The CDR3 nucleotides read TGTGCCAGCAGGGTAGGGACAGCAGTCTATGGCTACACCTTC. Its translation is CASRVGTAVYGYTF.

The chain links TRBV9 to TRBJ1-1, with D possibly being TRBD1 (5 bases). V was shortened by 0 bases and J by 4 bases, with 7 bases between the two germline ends. CDR1 and CDR2 from the germline V gene are SGDLS and YYNGEE. CDR3 size: 13 residues. In nucleotides, the CDR3 is TGTGCCAGCAGCGTAGACCAGGGCACTGAAGCTTTCTTT. Its protein product is CASSVDQGTEAFF.

The chain couples TRBV30 to TRBJ2-1, with D perhaps matching TRBD1 (6 bases). Germline values: CDR1 GTSNPN, CDR2 SVGIG (reference sequence). The length of the CDR3 is 15 residues. Between the trimmed V and J ends, which lost 2 bases and 4 bases, there was a span of 15 bases. As DNA, the CDR3 is TGTGCCTGGAGTCCACGCCAGGGGTCGTACAATGAGCAGTTCTTC. Translation: CAWSPRQGSYNEQFF.

The chain couples TRBV10-1 to TRBJ2-3; 11 bases agree with TRBD2. The CDR3 sequence is 16 residues long. Per germline, CDR1 WNHNN and CDR2 SYGVQD (reference sequence). V lost 6 bases to trimming and J lost 2 bases; unmatched junction nucleotides: 7. CDR3 DNA: TGCGCCAGCAGCGGAACTAGCGGGGGAAACACAGATACGCAGTATTTT. Translating it yields CASSGTSGGNTDTQYF.

The chain uses TRBV9 and TRBJ2-1, with a weak D call TRBD2 (6 bases). The CDR3 spans 14 residues. V was trimmed by 2 bases and J by 4 bases, leaving 10 bases between them. Germline V gives CDR1 SGDLS, CDR2 YYNGEE. Written as DNA, the CDR3 is TGTGCCAGCAGCGTCGGGACTCCTTACAATGAGCAGTTCTTC. This codes for CASSVGTPYNEQFF.

The rearrangement joins TRBV7-2 to TRBJ2-5, with 8 positions matching TRBD1. CDR1 is SGHTA, CDR2 FQGNSA, per germline. V gave up 2 bases and J gave up 2 bases; unmatched junction bases: 1. This CDR3 comprises 14 residues. CDR3 loop: CASSLNRGQETQYF. CDR3 nucleotide sequence: TGTGCCAGCAGCTTAAACAGGGGGCAAGAGACCCAGTACTTC.

The chain couples TRBV24-1 to TRBJ2-1; perhaps TRBD1 as D (5 bases). V was cut by 4 bases and J by 13 bases, with 16 bases left in between. CDR1 KGHDR and CDR2 SFDVKD come from the germline V gene. This CDR3 spans 13 amino acids. CDR3 sequence (DNA): TGTGCCACCAGTGACCCCGACAGATACGTTCAGTTCTTC. Translating it yields CATSDPDRYVQFF.

This clone has just one count. The V call is TRBV24-1, the J call TRBJ2-2, with D maybe TRBD2 (5 bases). V was clipped by 4 bases and J by 7 bases, with 12 bases between them. The CDR3 is 14 amino acids. The germline V gene has CDR1 KGHDR and CDR2 SFDVKD. CDR3 bases: TGTGCCACCAGTGACCCCCCGGCGGGCGGGGAGCTGTTTTTT. Residues: CATSDPPAGGELFF.

This clone has only a few counts. The rearrangement joins TRBV14 to TRBJ2-7, with 10 nucleotides matching TRBD2. CDR3 length: 15 residues. Germline values: CDR1 SGHDN, CDR2 FVKESK. J gave up 3 bases and V 2 bases, and 4 bases lay outside the gene matches. CDR3 amino acids: CASSQTSGNYYEQYF. The CDR3 DNA is TGTGCCAGCAGCCAAACTAGCGGGAACTACTACGAGCAGTACTTC.

This chain uses TRBV19 with TRBJ2-1; 10 bases are shared with TRBD1. The CDR3 is 16 amino acids. With V trimmed by 3 bases and J by 4 bases, 6 bases remained unmatched. Germline CDR1 and CDR2: LNHDA and SQIVND (reference sequence). CDR3 amino acids: CASSMRQGAGYNEQFF. Written as DNA, the CDR3 is TGTGCCAGTAGTATGAGACAGGGGGCTGGATACAATGAGCAGTTCTTC.

This clone was seen a single time. The V and J genes are TRBV2 and TRBJ1-5, with D perhaps TRBD1 (5 bases). The germline gives CDR1 SNHLY, CDR2 FYNNEI. The CDR3 is made up of 16 amino acids. Trimming left V 5 bases short and J 6 bases short, with 20 bases between. The chain's CDR3 is CASSLGSGLLGQPQHF. In DNA, the CDR3 is TGTGCCAGCAGTCTGGGCTCGGGACTTCTAGGTCAGCCCCAGCATTTT.

This rearrangement joins TRBV5-1 to TRBJ1-4, with 7 bases aligning to TRBD1. V lost 0 bases and J lost 3; bases outside the gene matches: 2. Germline V gene lookup returns CDR1 SGHRS and CDR2 YFSETQ. The CDR3 covers 15 residues. CDR3 sequence reads: CASSLGQGPNEKLFF. CDR3 DNA sequence: TGCGCCAGCAGCTTGGGACAGGGCCCTAATGAAAAACTGTTTTTT.